This passage covers 28 T cell receptor beta chains from one sample sequenced in a study of blood T cell repertoires in COVID-19. Some clones are missing from TCRdb's copy, which holds only in-frame ones; the method was immunoSEQ multiplex PCR. The sample lists approximately 210,000 clones, approximately 80% occurring once. Sequenced material: PBMCs or T cells enriched from blood (not recorded which). The receptors here all came from a man aged 40-50 years who had recovered from COVID-19.

V usage is TRBV25-1 and J usage is TRBJ1-3; TRBD1 is a possible D gene (5 bases). This CDR3 has 15 residues. Trimming pared 3 bases from V and 3 bases from J, leaving 12 bases between. Germline V gives CDR1 MGHDK, CDR2 SYGVNS. The CDR3 loop reads CASSDPKGDGNTIYF. The CDR3 DNA reads TGTGCCAGCAGTGACCCTAAAGGGGATGGAAACACCATATATTTT.

This rearrangement joins TRBV29-1 to TRBJ2-7; 8 bases map to TRBD1. The CDR3 runs 14 residues. Germline V gene lookup returns CDR1 SQVTM and CDR2 ANQGSEA. V was clipped by 5 bases and J by 4 bases; unmatched bases: 10. The CDR3 coding sequence is TGCAGCGTTTCCACCGGGACAGGAGAGTACGAGCAGTACTTC. It yields the protein CSVSTGTGEYEQYF.

The chain combines TRBV5-1 with TRBJ2-1, with 10 bases lining up with TRBD2. The length of the CDR3 is 17 residues. The trim removed 0 bases at V and 4 bases at J, leaving 7 bases unmatched. Per germline, CDR1 SGHRS and CDR2 YFSETQ. The CDR3 here is CASSLAAGGPLYNEQFF. Written as DNA, the CDR3 is TGCGCCAGCAGCTTGGCAGCGGGAGGGCCCCTATACAATGAGCAGTTCTTC. Full variable domain (rest looked up from reference TRBV5-1 and TRBJ2-1): KAGVTQTPRYLIKTRGQQVTLSCSPISGHRSVSWYQQTPGQGLQFLFEYFSETQRNKGNFPGRFSGRQFSNSRSEMNVSTLELGDSALYLCASSLAAGGPLYNEQFFGPGTRLTVL.

The chain employs TRBV2 and TRBJ1-2; maybe TRBD1 (5 bases). Trimming took off 2 bases at V and 6 bases at J, with 13 bases between the two ends. The CDR3 runs 14 residues. Germline CDR1 is SNHLY and CDR2 is FYNNEI. The CDR3 DNA sequence: TGTGCCAGCAGTGAACGGCCAGGGTCGGATGGCTACACCTTC. This translates into CASSERPGSDGYTF.

The gene calls are TRBV7-3 and TRBJ2-1, with 9 nucleotides matching TRBD2. CDR1 and CDR2 from the germline V gene are SGHTA and FQGTGA. The CDR3 sequence is 15 residues long. Unmatched junction bases numbered 3, after V lost 2 bases and J lost 4 bases. The CDR3: CASSLQSGGYNEQFF. The CDR3 bases are TGTGCCAGCAGCTTACAGAGCGGGGGGTACAATGAGCAGTTCTTC.

This chain joins TRBV3-1 (or the pseudogene TRBV3-2) and TRBJ2-2; 11 bases match TRBD1. Germline CDR1 and CDR2: LGHDT and YNNKEL (reference sequence). V shed 4 bases, J shed 8 bases, and the junction held 12 bases outside the gene matches. CDR3 size: 17 residues. The CDR3 sequence is CASSRSGQGARDGELFF. For the CDR3, the DNA is TGTGCCAGCAGCCGATCCGGACAGGGGGCGCGGGATGGGGAGCTGTTTTTT.

The CDR3 loop reads CASTSISAEGTGELFF. The CDR3 DNA reads TGTGCCAGTACCTCGATCTCCGCCGAGGGTACCGGGGAGCTGTTTTTT. The chain links TRBV19 to TRBJ2-2, with a weak D call TRBD2 (5 bases). Between the trimmed V and J ends, which lost 7 bases and 5 bases, there was a span of 20 bases. The CDR3 has 16 residues. The germline CDR1 and CDR2 sequences are LNHDA and SQIVND (reference sequence).

The gene calls are TRBV18 and TRBJ2-7; 9 positions agree with TRBD2. V dropped 0 bases and J dropped 9; count of bases not matched to a gene: 6. Germline loops: CDR1 KGHSH, CDR2 LQKENI. The CDR3 is made up of 14 amino acids. The CDR3 reads CASSPPSSGSLQYF. The CDR3 DNA is TGTGCCAGCTCACCACCGAGTAGCGGGAGCTTGCAGTACTTC. The full variable domain, its missing parts supplied by reference TRBV18 and TRBJ2-7, is NAGVMQNPRHLVRRRGQEARLRCSPMKGHSHVYWYRQLPEEGLKFMVYLQKENIIDESGMPKERFSAEFPKEGPSILRIQQVVRGDSAAYFCASSPPSSGSLQYFGPGTRLTVT.

V and J are TRBV7-3 and TRBJ1-6; TRBD1 matches 8 bases. The V and J ends lost 1 base and 7 bases, in that order; junction bases with no gene match: 3. The CDR3 consists of 15 residues. Looked up from germline, CDR1 is SGHTA and CDR2 is FQGTGA. In DNA form, the CDR3 reads TGTGCCAGCAGCTTAATGCGGACAGGGAATTCACCCCTCCACTTT. Protein product: CASSLMRTGNSPLHF.

The gene calls are TRBV19 and TRBJ1-2; no clear D. Germline V gene lookup returns CDR1 LNHDA and CDR2 SQIVND (reference sequence). V gave up 5 bases and J gave up 2 bases, with 18 bases separating them. This CDR3 spans 16 amino acids. The CDR3: CASSLSGIRGNYGYTF. As DNA, the CDR3 is TGTGCCAGTAGTCTCAGCGGGATCCGAGGGAACTATGGCTACACCTTC.

This clone was counted many times. The chain couples TRBV5-1 to TRBJ2-1; D possibly corresponds to TRBD1 (6 bases). Germline V CDR1 and CDR2: SGHRS, YFSETQ. This CDR3 comprises 13 residues. Deletions cut 0 bases from V and 9 bases from J, with 10 bases between. The DNA for the CDR3 is TGCGCCAGCAGCTTGGCAGGGGCCCCTGAGCAGTTCTTC. It specifies CASSLAGAPEQFF.

CDR3 nucleotide sequence: TGCGCCAGCAGCTTGGGTGGGACAGAGGATTCACCCCTCCACTTT. Translated: CASSLGGTEDSPLHF. The V and J genes are TRBV5-1 and TRBJ1-6, with 7 nucleotides matching TRBD1. CDR3 length: 15 residues. Germline assignment: CDR1 SGHRS and CDR2 YFSETQ. Trimming at V came to 0 bases and at J to 8 bases, leaving 5 bases not matched to a gene.

The gene calls are TRBV5-1 and TRBJ2-3, with D possibly being TRBD1 (7 bases). V lost 0 bases and J 1 base, leaving 15 bases between the germline ends. The CDR3 consists of 17 residues. Germline CDR1 SGHRS, CDR2 YFSETQ. CDR3 amino acids: CASSLAQGGRGTDTQYF. CDR3 coding DNA: TGCGCCAGCAGCTTGGCCCAGGGGGGCCGTGGCACAGATACGCAGTATTTT. Filled out from reference TRBV5-1 and TRBJ2-3, the complete variable domain reads KAGVTQTPRYLIKTRGQQVTLSCSPISGHRSVSWYQQTPGQGLQFLFEYFSETQRNKGNFPGRFSGRQFSNSRSEMNVSTLELGDSALYLCASSLAQGGRGTDTQYFGPGTRLTVL.

The rearrangement uses TRBV5-5 and TRBJ2-5, with a weak D call TRBD2 (5 bases). Germline V gives CDR1 SGHKS, CDR2 YYEKEE (reference sequence). This CDR3 has 13 residues. V was trimmed by 1 base and J by 2 bases, leaving 6 bases between them. CDR3 loop: CASSLRTQETQYF. The CDR3 DNA reads TGTGCCAGCAGCTTGCGGACTCAAGAGACCCAGTACTTC.

The V gene is TRBV6-5, the J gene TRBJ2-7; 7 bases are shared with TRBD1. The CDR3 loop spans 13 amino acids. Germline assignment: CDR1 MNHEY and CDR2 SVGAGI. V lost 6 bases and J lost 3; bases outside the gene matches: 5. The CDR3 spells CASRRGQDYEQYF. In DNA form, the CDR3 reads TGTGCCAGCAGACGTGGACAGGACTACGAGCAGTACTTC.

The chain uses TRBV28 and TRBJ2-5, with 10 bases that match TRBD2. This CDR3 comprises 15 residues. V shed 7 bases and J 5 bases; nucleotides not matched to a gene: 10. Germline lookup yields CDR1 MDHEN and CDR2 SYDVKM. The DNA for the CDR3 is TGTGCCAGCACCGAGAGCGGGGGGGCGTGGGAGACCCAGTACTTC. Amino acid sequence: CASTESGGAWETQYF.

The chain employs TRBV11-2 and TRBJ2-5; 7 nucleotides line up with TRBD2. V lost 4 bases and J lost 4; bases outside the gene matches: 12. This CDR3 has 16 amino acids. The V gene's germline CDR1 is SGHAT and CDR2 FQNNGV. CDR3 residues: CASSSSGTTLGETQYF. CDR3 DNA sequence: TGTGCCAGCAGCTCTTCCGGGACTACGCTTGGAGAGACCCAGTACTTC.

CDR3 in DNA: TGTGCCAGCAATTGCGGTGGCTACACCTTC. The encoded protein is CASNCGGYTF. The genes are TRBV9 and TRBJ1-2; D is unclear. Trimming pared 6 bases from V and 7 bases from J, leaving 7 bases between. CDR1 and CDR2 from the germline V gene are SGDLS and YYNGEE. The CDR3 totals 10 residues.

V usage is TRBV28 and J usage is TRBJ1-3, with 8 positions matching TRBD1. There are 14 residues in the CDR3. V trimming: 7 bases; J trimming: 0 bases; junction bases outside the gene matches: 2. Looked up from germline, CDR1 is MDHEN and CDR2 is SYDVKM. This chain's CDR3 is CASIDRGSGNTIYF. The CDR3, as DNA: TGTGCCAGCATTGACAGGGGCTCTGGAAACACCATATATTTT.

The table lists this clone with a count of one. The V gene is TRBV15, the J gene TRBJ1-4; D gene uncertain. Germline-derived CDR1 and CDR2 are LNHNV and YYDKDF (reference sequence). The ends were cut back, 0 bases at V and 5 bases at J, with 4 bases in the middle. The CDR3 totals 13 residues. CDR3 DNA: TGTGCCACCAGCAGAGATCTAAATGAAAAACTGTTTTTT. As protein: CATSRDLNEKLFF.

A single count supports this clone. The rearrangement joins TRBV10-1 to TRBJ2-1, with D possibly TRBD1 on 6 matching bases. CDR3 length: 12 residues. V was pared by 6 bases and J by 9 bases, with 12 bases between. Germline values: CDR1 WNHNN, CDR2 SYGVQD (reference sequence). CDR3 loop: CASRVRGSEQFF. DNA of the CDR3: TGCGCCAGCAGGGTCAGGGGCAGTGAGCAGTTCTTC.

This chain connects TRBV19 to TRBJ1-6; TRBD1 matches 9 bases. V lost 2 bases, J lost 7 bases, and 9 bases stayed unmatched. The germline V gene encodes CDR1 LNHDA and CDR2 SQIVND (reference sequence). The CDR3 runs to 17 residues. The CDR3 region is CASSIYGDRVKNSPLHF. CDR3 sequence (DNA): TGTGCCAGTAGTATATACGGGGACAGGGTAAAGAATTCACCCCTCCACTTT.

This clone has a single count. This rearrangement joins TRBV4-2 to TRBJ1-4; weak D call: TRBD1 (5 bases). With 0 bases removed from V and 0 bases from J, the gap between germline ends came to 8 bases. There are 16 residues in the CDR3. CDR1 and CDR2 (germline): LGHNA, YNFKEQ. CDR3 bases: TGTGCCAGCAGCCAAGAGGGGGGTGCAACTAATGAAAAACTGTTTTTT. The encoded protein is CASSQEGGATNEKLFF.

The chain uses TRBV9 and TRBJ2-7; 8 bases align to TRBD2. CDR1 SGDLS and CDR2 YYNGEE come from the germline V gene. CDR3 length equals 15 residues. The ends lost 2 bases at V and 2 bases at J; junction bases unmatched: 6. CDR3: CASSVTGTRTYEQYF. CDR3 bases: TGTGCCAGCAGCGTCACCGGGACTAGGACCTACGAGCAGTACTTC.

The chain uses TRBV24-1 and TRBJ2-5; 9 bases are shared with TRBD2. V lost 4 bases and J lost 4; bases outside the gene matches: 9. The CDR3 runs 16 residues. Germline lookup yields CDR1 KGHDR and CDR2 SFDVKD. CDR3 region: CATSDPRVAGAETQYF. CDR3 nucleotide sequence: TGTGCCACCAGTGACCCCCGAGTAGCGGGGGCAGAGACCCAGTACTTC.

The V call is TRBV9, the J call TRBJ1-4; no firm D call. The ends were cut back, 3 bases at V and 3 bases at J, with 12 bases in the middle. CDR1 and CDR2 (germline): SGDLS, YYNGEE. The CDR3 spans 15 residues. CDR3 coding DNA: TGTGCCAGCAGCGGACCGGGTATGGCTAATGAAAAACTGTTTTTT. This translates into CASSGPGMANEKLFF. The full variable domain, its missing parts supplied by reference TRBV9 and TRBJ1-4, is DSGVTQTPKHLITATGQRVTLRCSPRSGDLSVYWYQQSLDQGLQFLIQYYNGEERAKGNILERFSAQQFPDLHSELNLSSLELGDSALYFCASSGPGMANEKLFFGSGTQLSVL.

The chain combines TRBV19 with TRBJ1-5; 7 bases are shared with TRBD1. The V and J ends lost 4 bases and 2 bases, in that order; junction bases with no gene match: 14. Germline lookup yields CDR1 LNHDA and CDR2 SQIVND (reference sequence). The length of the CDR3 is 18 residues. This CDR3 is CASSTRQGDLRGNQPQHF. The CDR3 DNA is TGTGCCAGTAGTACTCGACAGGGTGACCTGAGGGGCAATCAGCCCCAGCATTTT.

The V call is TRBV3-1 (or the pseudogene TRBV3-2), the J call TRBJ2-7; 10 bases agree with TRBD1. In germline, CDR1 is LGHDT, CDR2 YNNKEL (reference sequence). Germline trimming cut 4 bases from V and 1 base from J; bases unmatched to any gene: 10. This CDR3 is built from 17 residues. CDR3 sequence (DNA): TGTGCCAGCAGCCCTGAAAGGGGACAGGGGAGGTCCTACGAGCAGTACTTC. Translated, it gives CASSPERGQGRSYEQYF.